Below, one TCR beta chain is given with its context. The method was immunoSEQ multiplex PCR; TCRdb's version includes in-frame clones alone and lacks a portion of them. This sample has approximately 230,000 clones, with 85% to 90% found just once. The source of the sample is a study of blood T cell repertoires in COVID-19. Study details: Samples representing acute and convalescent COVID-19 were sourced from the United States, Italy and Spain. In each case, the material was cDNA or gDNA derived from T cells, B-cell-depleted T cells, or PBMCs.

The trim removed 1 base at V and 2 bases at J, leaving 1 base unmatched. CDR1 and CDR2 from the germline V gene are SQVTM and ANQGSEA. This CDR3 spans 13 amino acids. For recovered donors of Cohort 3, there were two negative PCRs, clearance, or symptom resolution. The chain recombines TRBV29-1 with TRBJ1-1; 7 nucleotides match TRBD1. The source of this sequence is a man between 40 and 49 years old who had recovered from COVID-19. The sample taken for sequencing was PBMCs or T cells enriched from blood (not recorded which). Here the CDR3 reads CSVEVGGNTEAFF. CDR3 DNA: TGCAGCGTTGAAGTAGGGGGCAACACTGAAGCTTTCTTT.